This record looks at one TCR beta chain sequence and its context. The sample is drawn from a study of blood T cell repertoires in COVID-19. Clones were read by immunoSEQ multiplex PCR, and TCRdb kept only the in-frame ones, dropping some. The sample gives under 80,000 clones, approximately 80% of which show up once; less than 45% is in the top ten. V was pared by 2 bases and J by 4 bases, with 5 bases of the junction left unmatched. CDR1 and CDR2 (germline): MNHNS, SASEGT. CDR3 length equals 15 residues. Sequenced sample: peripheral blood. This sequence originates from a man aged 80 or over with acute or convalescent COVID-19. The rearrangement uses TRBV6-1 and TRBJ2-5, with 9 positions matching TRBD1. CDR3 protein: CASSEIGQGRETQYF. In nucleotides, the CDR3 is TGTGCCAGCAGTGAAATAGGACAGGGGCGAGAGACCCAGTACTTC.